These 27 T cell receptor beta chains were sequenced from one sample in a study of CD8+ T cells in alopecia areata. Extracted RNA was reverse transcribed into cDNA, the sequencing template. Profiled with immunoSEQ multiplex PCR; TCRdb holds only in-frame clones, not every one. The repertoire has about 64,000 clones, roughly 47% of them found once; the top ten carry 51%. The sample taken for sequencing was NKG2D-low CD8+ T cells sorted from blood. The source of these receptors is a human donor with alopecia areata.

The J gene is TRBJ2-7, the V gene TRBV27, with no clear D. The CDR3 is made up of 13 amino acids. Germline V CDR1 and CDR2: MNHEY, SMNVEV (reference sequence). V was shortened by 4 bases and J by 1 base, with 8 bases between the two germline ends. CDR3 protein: CASSWSGSYEQYF. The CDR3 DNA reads TGTGCCAGCAGTTGGTCCGGGTCCTACGAGCAGTACTTC.

The CDR3 protein is CASSYAGQGYEQYF. Here the CDR3 DNA reads TGTGCCAGCAGTTACGCCGGACAAGGCTACGAGCAGTACTTC. The gene calls are TRBV6-6 and TRBJ2-7; a possible D gene is TRBD1 (5 bases). The CDR3 is made up of 14 amino acids. Trimming stripped 2 bases from V and 3 bases from J, with 11 bases between. Germline CDR1 is MNHNY and CDR2 is SVGAGI (reference sequence).

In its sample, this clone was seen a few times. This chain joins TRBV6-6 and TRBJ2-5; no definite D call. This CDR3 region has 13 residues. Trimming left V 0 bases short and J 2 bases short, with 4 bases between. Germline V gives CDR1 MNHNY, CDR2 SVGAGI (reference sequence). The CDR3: CASSYSGQETQYF. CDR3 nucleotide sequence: TGTGCCAGCAGTTACTCTGGTCAAGAGACCCAGTACTTC.

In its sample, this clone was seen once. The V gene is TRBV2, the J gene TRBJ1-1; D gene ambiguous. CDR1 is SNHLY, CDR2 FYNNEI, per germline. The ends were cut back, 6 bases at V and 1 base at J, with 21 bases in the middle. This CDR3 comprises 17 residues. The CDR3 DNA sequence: TGTGCCAGCAGCTACGGAGGCAGAGCCGGGAGGAACACTGAAGCTTTCTTT. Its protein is CASSYGGRAGRNTEAFF.

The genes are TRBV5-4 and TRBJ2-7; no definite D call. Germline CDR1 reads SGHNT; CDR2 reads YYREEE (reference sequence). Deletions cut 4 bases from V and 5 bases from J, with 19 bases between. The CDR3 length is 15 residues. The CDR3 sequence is CASSPRAGFSHEQYF. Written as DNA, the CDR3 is TGTGCCAGCAGCCCCCGGGCTGGGTTTTCCCACGAGCAGTACTTC.

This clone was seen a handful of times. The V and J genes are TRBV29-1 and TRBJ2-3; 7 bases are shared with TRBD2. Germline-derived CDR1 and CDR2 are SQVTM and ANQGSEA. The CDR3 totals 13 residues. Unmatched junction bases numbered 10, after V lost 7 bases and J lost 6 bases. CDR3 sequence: CSALGEGPDTQYF. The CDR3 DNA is TGCAGCGCGTTGGGGGAGGGCCCCGATACGCAGTATTTT.

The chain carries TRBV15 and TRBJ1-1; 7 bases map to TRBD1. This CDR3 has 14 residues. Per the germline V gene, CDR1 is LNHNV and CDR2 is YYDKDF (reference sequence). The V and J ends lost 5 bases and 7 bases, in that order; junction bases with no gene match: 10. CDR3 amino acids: CATSSETGWVEAFF. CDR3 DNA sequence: TGTGCCACCAGCTCTGAGACAGGGTGGGTTGAAGCTTTCTTT. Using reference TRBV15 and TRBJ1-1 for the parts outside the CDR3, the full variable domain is DAMVIQNPRYQVTQFGKPVTLSCSQTLNHNVMYWYQQKSSQAPKLLFHYYDKDFNNEADTPDNFQSRRPNTSFCFLDIRSPGLGDTAMYLCATSSETGWVEAFFGQGTRLTVV.

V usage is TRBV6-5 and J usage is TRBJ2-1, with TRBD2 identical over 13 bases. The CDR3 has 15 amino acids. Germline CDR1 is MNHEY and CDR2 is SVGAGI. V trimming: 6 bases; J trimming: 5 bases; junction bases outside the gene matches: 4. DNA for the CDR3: TGTGCCAGCAGCCCACTAGCGGGAGGGGACAATGAGCAGTTCTTC. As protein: CASSPLAGGDNEQFF.

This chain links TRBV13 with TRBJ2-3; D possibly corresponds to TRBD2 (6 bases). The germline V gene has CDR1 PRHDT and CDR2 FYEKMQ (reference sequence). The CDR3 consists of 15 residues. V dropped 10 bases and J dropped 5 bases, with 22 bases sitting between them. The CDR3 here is CATYGRYSGEDTQYF. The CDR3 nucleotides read TGTGCCACTTACGGTCGGTATAGCGGAGAAGATACGCAGTATTTT.

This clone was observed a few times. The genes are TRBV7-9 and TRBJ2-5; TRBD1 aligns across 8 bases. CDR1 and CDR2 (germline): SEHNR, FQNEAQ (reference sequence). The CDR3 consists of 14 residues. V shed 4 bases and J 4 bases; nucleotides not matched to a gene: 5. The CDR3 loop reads CASSSPGGTETQYF. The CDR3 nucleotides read TGTGCCAGCAGCTCACCAGGGGGCACAGAGACCCAGTACTTC.

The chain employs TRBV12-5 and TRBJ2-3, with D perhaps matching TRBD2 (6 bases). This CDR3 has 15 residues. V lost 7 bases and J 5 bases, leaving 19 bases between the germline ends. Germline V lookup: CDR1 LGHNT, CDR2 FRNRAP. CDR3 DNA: TGTGCTAGTGCCTCCCTCGGGGGAGTGTTAGATACGCAGTATTTT. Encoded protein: CASASLGGVLDTQYF.

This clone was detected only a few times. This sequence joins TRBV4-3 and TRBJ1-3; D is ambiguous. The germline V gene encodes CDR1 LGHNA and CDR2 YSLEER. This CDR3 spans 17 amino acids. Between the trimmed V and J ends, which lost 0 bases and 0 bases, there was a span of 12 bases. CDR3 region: CASSQDHPGISGNTIYF. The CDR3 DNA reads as TGCGCCAGCAGCCAAGATCATCCAGGAATCTCTGGAAACACCATATATTTT.

The CDR3 region is CSAEGLATSLFRETQYF. The CDR3 nucleotides are TGCAGCGCTGAGGGGTTGGCTACTTCTTTGTTCCGAGAGACCCAGTACTTC. V gene TRBV29-1 combines with J gene TRBJ2-5; D could derive from TRBD1 or TRBD2 (5 bases each). This CDR3 is built from 17 residues. Deletions cut 7 bases from V and 4 bases from J, with 28 bases between. Germline-derived CDR1 and CDR2 are SQVTM and ANQGSEA.

The CDR3 nucleotides are TGTGCCAGTTCCACGGGGGAGACCCAGTACTTC. It codes for CASSTGETQYF. The chain uses TRBV5-8 and TRBJ2-5; perhaps TRBD2 as D (5 bases). The CDR3 covers 11 residues. The V gene's germline CDR1 is SGHTS and CDR2 YDEGEE. V lost 8 bases to trimming and J lost 5 bases, with 10 bases between them. Filled out from reference TRBV5-8 and TRBJ2-5, the complete variable domain reads EAGVTQSPTHLIKTRGQQATLRCSPISGHTSVYWYQQALGLGLQFLLWYDEGEERNRGNFPPRFSGRQFPNYSSELNVNALELEDSALYLCASSTGETQYFGPGTRLLVL.

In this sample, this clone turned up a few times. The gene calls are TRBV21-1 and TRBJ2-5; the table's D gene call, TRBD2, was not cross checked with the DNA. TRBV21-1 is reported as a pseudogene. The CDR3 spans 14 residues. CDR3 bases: TGTGCCATGCCCTCGGGATGCTTCGGAGAGACCCAGTACTTC. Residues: CAMPSGCFGETQYF.

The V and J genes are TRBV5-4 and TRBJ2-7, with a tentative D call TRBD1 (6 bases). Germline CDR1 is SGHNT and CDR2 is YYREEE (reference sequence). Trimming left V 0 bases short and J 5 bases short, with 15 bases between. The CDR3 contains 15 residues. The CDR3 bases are TGTGCCAGCAGCTTGGCCGGGGCAGGGGACGACGAGCAGTACTTC. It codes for CASSLAGAGDDEQYF.

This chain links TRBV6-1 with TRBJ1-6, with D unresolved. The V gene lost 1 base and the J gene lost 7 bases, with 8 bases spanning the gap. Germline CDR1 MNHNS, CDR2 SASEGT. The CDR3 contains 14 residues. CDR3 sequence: CASSEEWTNSPLHF. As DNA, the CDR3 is TGTGCCAGCAGTGAAGAGTGGACGAATTCACCCCTCCACTTT.

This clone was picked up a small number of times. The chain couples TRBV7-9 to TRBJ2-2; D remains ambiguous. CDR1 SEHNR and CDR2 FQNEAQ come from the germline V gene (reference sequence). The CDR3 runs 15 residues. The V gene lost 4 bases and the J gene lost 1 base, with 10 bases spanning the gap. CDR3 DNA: TGTGCCAGCAGCTCACCGCTTAGGAACACCGGGGAGCTGTTTTTT. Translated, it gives CASSSPLRNTGELFF.

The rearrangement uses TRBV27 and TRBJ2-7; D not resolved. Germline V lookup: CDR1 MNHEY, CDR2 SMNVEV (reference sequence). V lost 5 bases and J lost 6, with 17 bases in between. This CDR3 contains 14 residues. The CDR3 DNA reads TGTGCCAGCAGTGACCAAGACTTCGGCCTCGAGCAGTACTTC. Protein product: CASSDQDFGLEQYF.

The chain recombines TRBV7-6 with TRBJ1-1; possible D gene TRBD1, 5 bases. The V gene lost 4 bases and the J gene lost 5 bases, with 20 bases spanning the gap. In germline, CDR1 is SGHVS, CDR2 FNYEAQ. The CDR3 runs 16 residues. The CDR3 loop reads CASSSSVGPRGTEAFF. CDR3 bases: TGTGCCAGCAGCTCCAGTGTGGGGCCGCGGGGAACTGAAGCTTTCTTT.

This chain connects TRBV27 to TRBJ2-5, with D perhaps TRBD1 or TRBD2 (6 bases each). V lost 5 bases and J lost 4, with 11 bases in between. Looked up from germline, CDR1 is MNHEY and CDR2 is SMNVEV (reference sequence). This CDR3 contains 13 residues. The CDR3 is CASSTRGGETQYF. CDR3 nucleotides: TGTGCCAGCAGTACCAGGGGAGGAGAGACCCAGTACTTC.

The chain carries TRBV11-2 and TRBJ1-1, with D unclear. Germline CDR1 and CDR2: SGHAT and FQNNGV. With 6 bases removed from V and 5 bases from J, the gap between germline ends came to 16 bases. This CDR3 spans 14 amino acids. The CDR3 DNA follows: TGTGCCAGCAGTTCTGTTGTCGCGGGGACTGAAGCTTTCTTT. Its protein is CASSSVVAGTEAFF.

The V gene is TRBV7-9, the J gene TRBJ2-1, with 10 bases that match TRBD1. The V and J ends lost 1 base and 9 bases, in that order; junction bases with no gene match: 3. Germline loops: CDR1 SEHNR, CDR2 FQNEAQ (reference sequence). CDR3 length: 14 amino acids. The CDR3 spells CASSLGQGAGEQFF. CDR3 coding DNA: TGTGCCAGCAGCTTAGGACAGGGGGCGGGTGAGCAGTTCTTC.

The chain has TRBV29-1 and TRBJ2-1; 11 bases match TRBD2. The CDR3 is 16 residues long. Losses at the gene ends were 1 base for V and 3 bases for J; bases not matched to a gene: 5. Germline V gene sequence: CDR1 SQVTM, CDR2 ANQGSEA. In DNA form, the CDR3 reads TGCAGCGTTGAAGGAGCTAGCGGGGGGTACTACAATGAGCAGTTCTTC. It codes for CSVEGASGGYYNEQFF.

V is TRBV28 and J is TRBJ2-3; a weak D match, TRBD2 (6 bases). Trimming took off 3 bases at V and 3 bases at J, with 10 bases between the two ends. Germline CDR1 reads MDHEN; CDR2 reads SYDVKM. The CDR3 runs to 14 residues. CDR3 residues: CASSFISGTDTQYF. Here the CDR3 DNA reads TGTGCCAGCAGTTTCATAAGCGGGACAGATACGCAGTATTTT. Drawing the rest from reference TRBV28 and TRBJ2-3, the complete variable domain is DVKVTQSSRYLVKRTGEKVFLECVQDMDHENMFWYRQDPGLGLRLIYFSYDVKMKEKGDIPEGYSVSREKKERFSLILESASTNQTSMYLCASSFISGTDTQYFGPGTRLTVL.

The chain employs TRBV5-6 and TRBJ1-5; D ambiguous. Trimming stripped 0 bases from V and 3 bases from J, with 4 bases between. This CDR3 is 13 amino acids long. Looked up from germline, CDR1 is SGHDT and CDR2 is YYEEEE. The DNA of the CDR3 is TGTGCCAGCAGCTTGGGAAACAATCAGCCCCAGCATTTT. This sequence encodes CASSLGNNQPQHF.

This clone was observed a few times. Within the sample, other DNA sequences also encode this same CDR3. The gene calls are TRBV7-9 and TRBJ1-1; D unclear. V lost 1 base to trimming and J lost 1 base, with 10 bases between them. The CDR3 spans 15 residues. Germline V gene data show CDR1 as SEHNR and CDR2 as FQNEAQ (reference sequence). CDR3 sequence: CASSLVRGRNTEAFF. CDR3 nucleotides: TGTGCCAGCAGCTTAGTCCGGGGTAGGAACACTGAAGCTTTCTTT. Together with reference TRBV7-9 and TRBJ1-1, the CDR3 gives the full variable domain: DTGVSQNPRHKITKRGQNVTFRCDPISEHNRLYWYRQTLGQGPEFLTYFQNEAQLEKSRLLSDRFSAERPKGSFSTLEIQRTEQGDSAMYLCASSLVRGRNTEAFFGQGTRLTVV.